These T cell receptor beta chains were read from a single sample in a study of OX40 agonist ivuxolimab in advanced cancers. TCRdb's copy holds only in-frame clones and misses some; the assay was immunoSEQ multiplex PCR. Among around 70,000 clones listed, roughly 82% were seen once. Specimen: CD4+ or CD8+ T cells sorted from blood, collected in a trial of the OX40 agonist ivuxolimab. Every receptor here comes from an adult with an advanced solid tumor such as melanoma, head and neck, liver or kidney cancer. Each CDR3 is given without its conserved first and last residue. The order of the fields is clone size, V gene, CDR3 protein. A clone size is listed for some rows: how often the clone was seen (once, few, many), or a class if it is expanded.

-,TRBV21-1,ATKPPLGGNTEAF
-,TRBV7-2,ASSLDPNEKLF
-,TRBV6-6,ASSYLGANQPQH
-,TRBV6-1,ASSLNNQPQH
-,TRBV5-4,ASSRDRELRAF
-,TRBV4-1,ASSQPLSGSGGAGLAKNIQY
-,TRBV7-2,ASSPAASQNTGELF
once,TRBV5-1,ASSLVLAGQETQY
-,TRBV11-2,ASSPIRGGGYEQY
-,TRBV19,ASSTSGRVSKNIQY
-,TRBV29-1,SVQAGTDGSDTQY
few,TRBV2,ASSEFGQGYSPLH
-,TRBV11-2,ASSFLLGTLTPYEQY
-,TRBV6-5,ASSYLETGELF
-,TRBV27,ASRGTGSLRYEQY
-,TRBV5-5,ASSPFPGHLGGKNEKLF
few,TRBV2,ASNSGRSGDEQF
-,TRBV2,ASSEGAGQKLF
-,TRBV5-1,ASKAGTYYEQY
-,TRBV6-6,ASSYGTSQGEQF
-,TRBV20-1,SPLRGYEQY
-,TRBV7-8,ASSPPGLFSPSSYNEQF
-,TRBV10-3,ASGTRGEGGTDTQY
-,TRBV29-1,SVGDFTYNEQF
-,TRBV5-1,ASSPTPTGTTGELF
-,TRBV5-1,ASSLSGAGTDTQY
-,TRBV5-6,ASSLFSGSSYEQY
-,TRBV30,AWSVRLGNTEAF
-,TRBV6-1,ASSTTPDTEAF
-,TRBV9,ASSVSLEGDTQY
-,TRBV5-1,ASSLYVAGGVDTQY
-,TRBV5-1,ASSFGGPMNTEAF
-,TRBV18,ASRATDEETQY
-,TRBV2,ASSPRGMGADTQY
-,TRBV7-9,ASSISRQGSDEQF
-,TRBV14,ASSGWGALTYEQY
-,TRBV28,ASSPWTGENNEQF
-,TRBV5-1,ASSPVGGLNTGELF
few,TRBV2,ASRRGGARLNSPLH
-,TRBV7-3,ASSTSSQETQY
-,TRBV2,ASSEAGYEQY
-,TRBV4-1,ASSLELNYEQY
-,TRBV2,ASSRYVLETQY